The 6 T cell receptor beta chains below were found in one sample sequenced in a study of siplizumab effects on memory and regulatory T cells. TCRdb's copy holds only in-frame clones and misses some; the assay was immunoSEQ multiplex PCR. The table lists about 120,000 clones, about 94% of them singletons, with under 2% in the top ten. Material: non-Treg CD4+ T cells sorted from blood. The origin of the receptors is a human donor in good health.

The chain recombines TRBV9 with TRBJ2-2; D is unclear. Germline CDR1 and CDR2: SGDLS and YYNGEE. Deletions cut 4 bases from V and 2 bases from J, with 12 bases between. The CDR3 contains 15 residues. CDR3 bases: TGTGCCAGCAGCCCCCCACACTATAACACCGGGGAGCTGTTTTTT. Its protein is CASSPPHYNTGELFF.

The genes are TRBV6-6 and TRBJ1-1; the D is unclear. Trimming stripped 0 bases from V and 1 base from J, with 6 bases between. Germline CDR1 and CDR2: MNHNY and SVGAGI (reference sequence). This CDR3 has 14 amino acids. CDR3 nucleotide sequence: TGTGCCAGCAGTTACTCCCCGCAGAACACTGAAGCTTTCTTT. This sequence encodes CASSYSPQNTEAFF.

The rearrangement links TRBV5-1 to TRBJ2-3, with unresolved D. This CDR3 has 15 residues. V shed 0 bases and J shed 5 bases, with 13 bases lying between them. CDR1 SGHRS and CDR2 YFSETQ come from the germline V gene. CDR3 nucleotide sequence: TGCGCCAGCAGCTTGGGAGGTCGAGCGCTAGATACGCAGTATTTT. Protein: CASSLGGRALDTQYF.

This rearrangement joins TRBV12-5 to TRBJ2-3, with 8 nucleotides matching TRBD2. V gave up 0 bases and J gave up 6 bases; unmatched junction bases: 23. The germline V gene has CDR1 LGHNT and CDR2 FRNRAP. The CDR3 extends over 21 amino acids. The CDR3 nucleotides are TGTGCTAGTGGTTTGGTACGTGTTGGGACGGCGGGACTAGTAATCACGGATACGCAGTATTTT. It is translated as CASGLVRVGTAGLVITDTQYF.

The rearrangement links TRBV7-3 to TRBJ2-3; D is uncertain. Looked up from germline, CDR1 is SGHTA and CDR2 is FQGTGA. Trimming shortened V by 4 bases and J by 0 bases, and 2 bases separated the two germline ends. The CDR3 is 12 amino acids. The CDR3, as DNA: TGTGCCAGCAGCTCTAGCACAGATACGCAGTATTTT. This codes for CASSSSTDTQYF.

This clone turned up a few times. As DNA, the CDR3 is TGTGCCAGCAGCTTAGGTTGGGCAGGCTATAATTCACCCCTCCACTTT. It is translated as CASSLGWAGYNSPLHF. The genes are TRBV11-2 and TRBJ1-6; no clear D gene. The CDR3 runs to 16 residues. Germline CDR1 SGHAT, CDR2 FQNNGV. The ends were cut back, 1 base at V and 3 bases at J, with 10 bases in the middle.